This T cell receptor beta chain was sequenced in a study of cytomegalovirus exposure and HLA in healthy donors. Study information: It was reported in a later analysis that the approximately 110 validation repertoires used the same platform as the approximately 620 first-cohort repertoires. Broader study findings: Cytomegalovirus status was reportedly diagnosed by the classifier with high sensitivity and specificity. Among the CMV-associated chains, a few were confirmed in vitro as specific for CMV antigens.

The donors were members of the validation cohort comprising some 120 subjects, separate from the roughly 670-subject first cohort. Repertoires were generated with immunoSEQ multiplex PCR, while TCRdb's copy carries only in-frame clones and drops some. The table shows about 58,000 clones, with 90% occurring only once. Points on this clone: Its matching antigen is unknown.

Germline V gene sequence: CDR1 DFQATT, CDR2 SNEGSKA (reference sequence). The CDR3 consists of 11 residues. V was trimmed by 3 bases and J by 8 bases, leaving 8 bases between them. The V call is TRBV20-1, the J call TRBJ2-1; a weak D match, TRBD2 (5 bases). The TCR sequence derives from a man aged 18 to 29 in good health and CMV-seronegative. Sequencing input: PBMCs. The CDR3 sequence: CSARASHEQFF. The CDR3 DNA is TGCAGTGCTAGGGCTAGCCATGAGCAGTTCTTC.